This T cell receptor (beta chain) comes out of a study of PD-L1 blockade in urothelial cancer. Background on the study: In the patient group, about 90% of the roughly 29 were males with bladder-origin urothelial cancer. Broader study findings: TCR clonality was measured in pretreatment peripheral blood. Clonality below the median predicted better survival.

The CDR3 contains 18 residues. Trimming removed 10 bases from V and 2 bases from J; junction bases left unmatched: 18. CDR1 is WNHNN and CDR2 is SYGVQD in the germline V gene (reference sequence). With regard to this clone: Its specificity is not known.

Added to each PCR by spiking were synthetic TCR analog templates. The protocol was immunoSEQ multiplex PCR, while the TCRdb copy is restricted to in-frame clones and leaves out a portion. The data show around 56,000 clones, more than 70% seen once. Sequencing was performed on PBMCs, taken around atezolizumab (anti-PD-L1) treatment. The source of this sequence is a man between 50 and 59 years old with urothelial cancer. The chain combines TRBV10-1 with TRBJ2-2; 8 bases line up with TRBD2. The CDR3, as DNA: TGCGCCAAGGGACGAGATCGGTCGCGGGAGGAAAACACCGGGGAGCTGTTTTTT. Amino acid sequence: CAKGRDRSREENTGELFF.